The entry below gives a single T cell receptor beta chain sequence along with its context. The entry originates in a study of blood T cell repertoires in COVID-19. Study at large: Sites in the United States, Italy and Spain provided acute and convalescent COVID-19 samples. In each case, the material was cDNA or gDNA derived from T cells, B-cell-depleted T cells, or PBMCs.

Original data processing: For nucleated cells, counts were estimated from reference gene primer amplification. Assay: immunoSEQ multiplex PCR; the TCRdb copy retains only in-frame clones and omits some. The DNA gave D and trimming, while V, J and clone size come from that table. The sample consists of approximately 100,000 clones, more than 85% of them appearing once. This receptor was taken from a man aged 55 to 69 with acute or convalescent COVID-19. The sample comprised peripheral blood.

CDR3 region: CSASTGLVGGSYNEQFF. The CDR3 DNA is TGCAGTGCTAGTACCGGACTAGTTGGAGGCTCCTACAATGAGCAGTTCTTC. J is TRBJ2-1 and V is TRBV20-1, with TRBD2 matching over 7 bases. The trim removed 3 bases at V and 0 bases at J, leaving 11 bases unmatched. The CDR3 covers 17 residues. Germline V CDR1 and CDR2: DFQATT, SNEGSKA (reference sequence).